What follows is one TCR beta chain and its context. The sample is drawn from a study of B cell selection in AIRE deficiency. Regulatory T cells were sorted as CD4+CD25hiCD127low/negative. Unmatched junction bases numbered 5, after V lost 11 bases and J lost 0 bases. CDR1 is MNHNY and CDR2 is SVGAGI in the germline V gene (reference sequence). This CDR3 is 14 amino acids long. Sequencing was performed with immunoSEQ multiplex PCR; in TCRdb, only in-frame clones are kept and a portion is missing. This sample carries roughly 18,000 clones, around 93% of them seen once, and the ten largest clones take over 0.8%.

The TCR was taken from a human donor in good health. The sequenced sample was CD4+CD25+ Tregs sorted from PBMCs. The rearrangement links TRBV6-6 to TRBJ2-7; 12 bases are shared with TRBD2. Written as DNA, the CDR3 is TGTGCCTCCTCGACTAGCGGGAGCTCCTACGAGCAGTACTTC. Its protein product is CASSTSGSSYEQYF.